The text below deals with one T cell receptor (beta chain). This sample is part of a study of T cells in Graves' hyperthyroidism and ophthalmopathy. Using RNA transcripts as the source, TCR beta CDR3 regions were amplified. When the TCR CDR3 underwent first-round RT-PCR, the HTBI primer set was used. TCRdb re-called the multiplex PCR reads through MiXCR, storing one row per CDR3 protein. The data show 800,000 or so distinct CDR3 sequences, over 35% seen once. Germline lookup yields CDR1 SNHLY and CDR2 FYNNEI. This CDR3 has 17 amino acids. Trimming removed 7 bases from V and 0 bases from J, with 22 bases in between.

J is TRBJ2-7 and V is TRBV2, with D maybe TRBD1 (6 bases). The sequence was collected from a man in his late teens or twenties with Graves' hyperthyroidism. The sequenced sample was blood. CDR3 DNA: TGTGCCAGCATCCCGTCAGCGGACAGTTCAAGCTCCTACGAGCAGTACTTC. Its protein product is CASIPSADSSSSYEQYF.